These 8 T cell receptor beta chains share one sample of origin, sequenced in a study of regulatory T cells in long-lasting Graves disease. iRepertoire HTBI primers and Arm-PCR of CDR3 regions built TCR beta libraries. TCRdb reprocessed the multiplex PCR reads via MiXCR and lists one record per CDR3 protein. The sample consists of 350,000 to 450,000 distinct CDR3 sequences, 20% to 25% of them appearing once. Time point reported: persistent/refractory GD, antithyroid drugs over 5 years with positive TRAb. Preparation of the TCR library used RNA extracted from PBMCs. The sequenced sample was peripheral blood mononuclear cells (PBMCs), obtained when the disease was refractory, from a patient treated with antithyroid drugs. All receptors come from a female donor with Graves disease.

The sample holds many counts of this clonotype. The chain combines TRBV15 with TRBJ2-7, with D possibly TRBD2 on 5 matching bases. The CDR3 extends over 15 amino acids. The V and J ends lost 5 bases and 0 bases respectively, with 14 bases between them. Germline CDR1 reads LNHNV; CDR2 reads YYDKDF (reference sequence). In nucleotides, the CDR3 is TGTGCCACCAGCTCCGCGGGCCTAGGCTCCTACGAGCAGTACTTC. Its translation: CATSSAGLGSYEQYF.

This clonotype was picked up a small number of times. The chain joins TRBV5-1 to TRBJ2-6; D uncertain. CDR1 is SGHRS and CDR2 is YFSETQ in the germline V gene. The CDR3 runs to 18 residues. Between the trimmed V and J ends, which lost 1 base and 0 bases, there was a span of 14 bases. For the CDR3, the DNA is TGCGCCAGCAGCTTGAGGCCGGACGAGCTCTCTGGGGCCAACGTCCTGACTTTC. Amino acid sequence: CASSLRPDELSGANVLTF.

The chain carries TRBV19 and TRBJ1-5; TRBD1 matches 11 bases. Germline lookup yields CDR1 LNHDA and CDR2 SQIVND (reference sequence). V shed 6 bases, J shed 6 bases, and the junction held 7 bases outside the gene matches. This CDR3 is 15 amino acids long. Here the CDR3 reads CASRPEDRGPQPQHF. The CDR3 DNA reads TGTGCCAGTAGGCCTGAGGACAGGGGGCCTCAGCCCCAGCATTTT.

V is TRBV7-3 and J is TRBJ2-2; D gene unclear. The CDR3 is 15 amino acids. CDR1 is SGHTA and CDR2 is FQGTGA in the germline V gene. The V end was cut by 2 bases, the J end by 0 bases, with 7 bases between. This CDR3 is CASSLSAANTGELFF. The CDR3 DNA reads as TGTGCCAGCAGCTTATCAGCTGCGAACACCGGGGAGCTGTTTTTT.

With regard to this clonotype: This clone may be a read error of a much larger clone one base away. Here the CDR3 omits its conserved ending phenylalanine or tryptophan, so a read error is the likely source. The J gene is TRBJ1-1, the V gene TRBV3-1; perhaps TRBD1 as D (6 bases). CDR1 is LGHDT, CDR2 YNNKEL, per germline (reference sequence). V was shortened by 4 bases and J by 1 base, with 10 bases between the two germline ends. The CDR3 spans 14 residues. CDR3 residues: CASSRTDENTEAFL. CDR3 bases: TGTGCCAGCAGCCGGACAGATGAGAACACTGAAGCTTTCCTT.

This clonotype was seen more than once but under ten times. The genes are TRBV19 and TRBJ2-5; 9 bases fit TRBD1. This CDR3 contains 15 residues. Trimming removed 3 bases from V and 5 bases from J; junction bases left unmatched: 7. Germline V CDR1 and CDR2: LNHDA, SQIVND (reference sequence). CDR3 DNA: TGTGCCAGTAGTATCTCGGACAGGGGATTTGAGACCCAGTACTTC. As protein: CASSISDRGFETQYF.

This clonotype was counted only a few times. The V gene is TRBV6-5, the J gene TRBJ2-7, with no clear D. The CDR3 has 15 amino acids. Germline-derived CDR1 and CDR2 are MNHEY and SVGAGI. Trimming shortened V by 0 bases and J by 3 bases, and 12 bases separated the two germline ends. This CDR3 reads CASSYSIFTDYEQYF. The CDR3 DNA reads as TGTGCCAGCAGTTACTCGATTTTTACAGACTACGAGCAGTACTTC.

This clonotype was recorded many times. CDR3 in amino acids: CAWHRGYEQYF. CDR3 in DNA: TGTGCCTGGCACAGGGGCTACGAGCAGTACTTC. The chain has TRBV30 and TRBJ2-7; 7 positions match TRBD1. The J segment lost 3 bases and the V segment lost 5 bases, leaving 1 base of the junction unmatched. Germline lookup yields CDR1 GTSNPN and CDR2 SVGIG (reference sequence). The CDR3 is made up of 11 amino acids.